This TCR beta chain was obtained from a study of graft-versus-host responses after intestinal transplantation. Overall study context: The recipients all started with anti-thymocyte globulin induction and then took tacrolimus and steroids for two to four years.

After removal of 6 bases from V and 5 bases from J, the junction contained 6 bases not matched to a gene. The CDR3 totals 14 residues. Germline assignment: CDR1 MNHEY and CDR2 SVGAGI. Study-level results: Early after transplant, HvG declines were associated with peak levels of circulating GvH clones. Patients with graft-donor T cell macrochimerism had high graft-versus-host to host-versus-graft clonal ratios in allografts.

About this clone: What it binds is unknown.

TCRdb's table, derived via immunoSEQ multiplex PCR, lists solely in-frame clones and lacks some. This sample has about 150,000 clones, with 80% to 95% found just once. This TCR came from a human donor who received an intestinal transplant. This specimen was unstimulated CD4+ T cells sorted from spleen or lymph node cells, taken before intestinal transplant. V gene TRBV6-5 combines with J gene TRBJ1-5; 8 nucleotides align to TRBD1. In DNA, the CDR3 is TGTGCCAGCAGCCAGGACAGGGCGGATCAGCCCCAGCATTTT. This gives the protein CASSQDRADQPQHF.